The 21 T cell receptor beta chains presented below share a single source sample, sequenced in a study of T cells expressing NK-cell markers. From the 5' RACE reads, TCRdb lists one entry per CDR3 protein and no DNA. The sample table includes about 390,000 distinct CDR3 sequences. Sequencing input: blood T cells: a sorted CD56 or NKG2C T cell subset, CD4+ or CD8+ T cells, or bulk PBMC T cells (not recorded which). The receptors come from a woman in her forties or fifties in good health.

The CDR3 loop reads CASSRVMDYGYTF. The chain uses TRBV12-3 or TRBV12-4 and TRBJ1-2; there is no DNA to check the TCRdb D call of TRBD1. The CDR3 runs 13 residues.

V usage is TRBV20-1 and J usage is TRBJ2-1; without DNA, the TCRdb call of TRBD2 cannot be checked. The germline gives CDR1 DFQATT, CDR2 SNEGSKA (reference sequence). The CDR3 runs to 16 residues. CDR3 protein: CSARDFAGRADNEQFF.

The gene calls are TRBV30 and TRBJ1-3. The length of the CDR3 is 12 residues. Germline V CDR1 and CDR2: GTSNPN, SVGIG (reference sequence). CDR3 sequence reads: CAWKQAGNTIYF. Variable domain in full (rest from reference TRBV30 and TRBJ1-3): SQTIHQWPATLVQPVGSPLSLECTVEGTSNPNLYWYRQAAGRGLQLLFYSVGIGQISSEVPQNLSASRPQDRQFILSSKKLLLSDSGFYLCAWKQAGNTIYFGEGSWLTVV.

This sequence joins TRBV18 and TRBJ2-1; without DNA, the TCRdb call of TRBD1 cannot be checked. In germline, CDR1 is KGHSH, CDR2 LQKENI. The CDR3 runs to 15 residues. The CDR3 region is CASSLRDRGFNEQFF.

The rearrangement joins TRBV7-9 to TRBJ1-2; checking the TCRdb D call of TRBD1 is not possible without DNA. The CDR3 loop spans 13 amino acids. Germline V gene sequence: CDR1 SEHNR, CDR2 FQNEAQ (reference sequence). CDR3 loop: CASRGGEPYGYTF.

CDR3 sequence reads: CASSGGGGSGGELFF. This chain joins TRBV25-1 and TRBJ2-2; there is no DNA to check the TCRdb D call of TRBD1. The germline CDR1 and CDR2 sequences are MGHDK and SYGVNS. The CDR3 is made up of 15 amino acids. The full variable domain, its missing parts supplied by reference TRBV25-1 and TRBJ2-2, is EADIYQTPRYLVIGTGKKITLECSQTMGHDKMYWYQQDPGMELHLIHYSYGVNSTEKGDLSSESTVSRIRTEHFPLTLESARPSHTSQYLCASSGGGGSGGELFFGEGSRLTVL.

The chain employs TRBV2 and TRBJ2-1; TCRdb gives TRBD1 as the D gene, but with no DNA this cannot be confirmed. CDR1 is SNHLY, CDR2 FYNNEI, per germline. The length of the CDR3 is 15 residues. The chain's CDR3 is CASTSRGVAYNEQFF.

The chain's CDR3 is CASTRQGGPGANVLTF. The chain has TRBV7-9 and TRBJ2-6; TCRdb gives TRBD1 as the D gene, but with no DNA this cannot be confirmed. Germline lookup yields CDR1 SEHNR and CDR2 FQNEAQ (reference sequence). The CDR3 has 16 residues.

The chain has TRBV3-1 and TRBJ1-1. The CDR3 has 13 residues. Looked up from germline, CDR1 is LGHDT and CDR2 is YNNKEL (reference sequence). CDR3 loop: CASSPRDGKEAFF.

The gene calls are TRBV6-5 and TRBJ2-7. Looked up from germline, CDR1 is MNHEY and CDR2 is SVGAGI. The CDR3 has 15 residues. The CDR3 is CASSYGQDSSYEQYF.

The CDR3 loop is CASSPGDGNQPQHF. The rearrangement uses TRBV6-5 and TRBJ1-5; the TCRdb call, TRBD1, lacks DNA for checking. CDR3 length: 14 residues. In germline, CDR1 is MNHEY, CDR2 SVGAGI.

V gene TRBV7-8 combines with J gene TRBJ2-1; without DNA, the TCRdb call of TRBD2 cannot be checked. The CDR3 runs 16 residues. Germline V gives CDR1 SGHVS, CDR2 FQNEAQ. CDR3 protein: CASSSSTAGGMSEQFF.

The chain links TRBV5-1 to TRBJ2-7; TCRdb's D call, TRBD2, is unchecked because there is no DNA. The CDR3 is 13 residues long. The germline V gene encodes CDR1 SGHRS and CDR2 YFSETQ. CDR3 residues: CASSLAGVIEQYF.

The chain employs TRBV4-1 and TRBJ2-1; absent DNA, TCRdb's TRBD1 call cannot be checked. CDR3 length: 14 residues. CDR1 MGHRA and CDR2 YSYEKL come from the germline V gene. The CDR3: CASSREGWGNEQFF.

The chain carries TRBV18 and TRBJ1-2. The CDR3 covers 12 residues. Looked up from germline, CDR1 is KGHSH and CDR2 is LQKENI. The CDR3 reads CASSPNPAGYTF.

The chain is built from TRBV11-3 and TRBJ2-2; TCRdb lists TRBD1, though no DNA is available to test this call. In germline, CDR1 is SGHNT, CDR2 YENEEA. The CDR3 runs to 14 residues. The CDR3 region is CASSQGPSTGELFF.

The V gene is TRBV9, the J gene TRBJ2-1; absent DNA, TCRdb's TRBD1 call cannot be checked. Germline V gene lookup returns CDR1 SGDLS and CDR2 YYNGEE. The CDR3 extends over 16 amino acids. CDR3 amino acids: CASSVGIGQGNNEQFF.

The chain employs TRBV12-3 or TRBV12-4 and TRBJ2-3; TCRdb gives TRBD2 as the D gene, but with no DNA this cannot be confirmed. The CDR3 covers 17 residues. This CDR3 reads CASSPPRGRTSTDTQYF.

This chain joins TRBV3-1 and TRBJ1-1. The CDR3 length is 16 residues. Germline assignment: CDR1 LGHDT and CDR2 YNNKEL (reference sequence). The CDR3 region is CASSQEWEGVRTEAFF. The full variable domain, its missing parts supplied by reference TRBV3-1 and TRBJ1-1, is DTAVSQTPKYLVTQMGNDKSIKCEQNLGHDTMYWYKQDSKKFLKIMFSYNNKELIINETVPNRFSPKSPDKAHLNLHINSLELGDSAVYFCASSQEWEGVRTEAFFGQGTRLTVV.

This rearrangement joins TRBV6-5 to TRBJ2-3. The CDR3 sequence is 14 residues long. Germline CDR1 reads MNHEY; CDR2 reads SVGAGI. Here the CDR3 reads CASSYSLSTDTQYF.

The chain employs TRBV29-1 and TRBJ2-2; TCRdb reports TRBD1, a call that lacks DNA to check it against. Germline V gene data show CDR1 as SQVTM and CDR2 as ANQGSEA. The CDR3 spans 19 residues. CDR3 amino acids: CSVEDYPAGGRANTGELFF.